This TCR beta chain was identified during a study of T cells after yellow fever vaccination. Study-level results: Although the secondary response was weaker, it peaked faster, at day 5 versus 15. Most primary-vaccination clones recurred post-booster (around 95% CD4, about 87% CD8).

This clonotype was seen a few times. In making TCR cDNA, 5'RACE template switching added a universal primer site and UMIs to it. From the 5' RACE reads, TCRdb called clonotypes with MiXCR, one entry per CDR3 protein. Here the sample spans over 85,000 distinct CDR3 sequences, over 8% being singletons. This CDR3 has 16 residues. The sequencing used CD8+ T cells not binding an NS4B(214-222) dextramer, sorted from PBMCs, collected roughly 15 days after the first yellow fever vaccination. The receptor's source is a man between 18 and 35 years old who received the YFV17D yellow fever vaccine. The genes are TRBV21-1 and TRBJ2-3. TRBV21-1 is a pseudogene. CDR3 protein: CASSRVWDPRTDTQYF. In nucleotides, the CDR3 is TGTGCCAGCAGCCGCGTGTGGGATCCGCGTACAGATACGCAGTATTTT.